The T cell receptor beta chain under discussion was sequenced for a study of shared clonotypes between healthy human individuals. Points on this clone: Its antigen remains unknown.

The germline V and J ends were trimmed by 11 bases and 3 bases, with 13 bases remaining between them. The CDR3 loop spans 12 amino acids. Germline V gene lookup returns CDR1 LGHNA and CDR2 YNFKEQ. The run depth of the assay was deep. Clones were read by immunoSEQ multiplex PCR, and TCRdb kept only the in-frame ones, dropping some. The sample holds under 750,000 clones; around 77% are singletons and the top ten take around 1.8%. Whole-study results and caveats: Non-shared clonotypes had lower generation probabilities than clonotypes shared by all four sorted-subset donors.

A CD45RA+ naive subset and a CD45RA-negative memory subset were split from CD4+ cells. This rearrangement joins TRBV4-2 to TRBJ1-1; possibly TRBD1 for D (5 bases). Sample: memory CD4+ T cells sorted from blood. Subset of the sample: CD45RA-negative fraction. This clonotype originated in a woman younger than 45 in good health. The CDR3 loop is CAAGGRDTEAFF. The CDR3 coding sequence is TGTGCCGCGGGGGGGAGGGACACTGAAGCTTTCTTT.